This T cell receptor (beta chain) derives from a study of T cell changes during pregnancy in multiple sclerosis. V was cut by 2 bases and J by 1 base, with 17 bases left in between. The CDR3 contains 17 residues. CDR1 and CDR2 from the germline V gene are SNHLY and FYNNEI. Using immunoSEQ multiplex PCR, the repertoire was profiled, and TCRdb retains in-frame clones only, with some absent. This table holds around 39,000 clones, about 92% found once. The TCR originated in a female donor with multiple sclerosis, enrolled in a pregnancy study. The sample consisted of CD8+ T cells from peripheral blood mononuclear cells, taken before pregnancy. The rearrangement links TRBV2 to TRBJ2-5, with D tentatively TRBD2 (7 bases). Here the CDR3 reads CASSEPVGGGRQETQYF. The DNA for the CDR3 is TGTGCCAGCAGTGAACCTGTTGGGGGGGGCCGCCAAGAGACCCAGTACTTC.